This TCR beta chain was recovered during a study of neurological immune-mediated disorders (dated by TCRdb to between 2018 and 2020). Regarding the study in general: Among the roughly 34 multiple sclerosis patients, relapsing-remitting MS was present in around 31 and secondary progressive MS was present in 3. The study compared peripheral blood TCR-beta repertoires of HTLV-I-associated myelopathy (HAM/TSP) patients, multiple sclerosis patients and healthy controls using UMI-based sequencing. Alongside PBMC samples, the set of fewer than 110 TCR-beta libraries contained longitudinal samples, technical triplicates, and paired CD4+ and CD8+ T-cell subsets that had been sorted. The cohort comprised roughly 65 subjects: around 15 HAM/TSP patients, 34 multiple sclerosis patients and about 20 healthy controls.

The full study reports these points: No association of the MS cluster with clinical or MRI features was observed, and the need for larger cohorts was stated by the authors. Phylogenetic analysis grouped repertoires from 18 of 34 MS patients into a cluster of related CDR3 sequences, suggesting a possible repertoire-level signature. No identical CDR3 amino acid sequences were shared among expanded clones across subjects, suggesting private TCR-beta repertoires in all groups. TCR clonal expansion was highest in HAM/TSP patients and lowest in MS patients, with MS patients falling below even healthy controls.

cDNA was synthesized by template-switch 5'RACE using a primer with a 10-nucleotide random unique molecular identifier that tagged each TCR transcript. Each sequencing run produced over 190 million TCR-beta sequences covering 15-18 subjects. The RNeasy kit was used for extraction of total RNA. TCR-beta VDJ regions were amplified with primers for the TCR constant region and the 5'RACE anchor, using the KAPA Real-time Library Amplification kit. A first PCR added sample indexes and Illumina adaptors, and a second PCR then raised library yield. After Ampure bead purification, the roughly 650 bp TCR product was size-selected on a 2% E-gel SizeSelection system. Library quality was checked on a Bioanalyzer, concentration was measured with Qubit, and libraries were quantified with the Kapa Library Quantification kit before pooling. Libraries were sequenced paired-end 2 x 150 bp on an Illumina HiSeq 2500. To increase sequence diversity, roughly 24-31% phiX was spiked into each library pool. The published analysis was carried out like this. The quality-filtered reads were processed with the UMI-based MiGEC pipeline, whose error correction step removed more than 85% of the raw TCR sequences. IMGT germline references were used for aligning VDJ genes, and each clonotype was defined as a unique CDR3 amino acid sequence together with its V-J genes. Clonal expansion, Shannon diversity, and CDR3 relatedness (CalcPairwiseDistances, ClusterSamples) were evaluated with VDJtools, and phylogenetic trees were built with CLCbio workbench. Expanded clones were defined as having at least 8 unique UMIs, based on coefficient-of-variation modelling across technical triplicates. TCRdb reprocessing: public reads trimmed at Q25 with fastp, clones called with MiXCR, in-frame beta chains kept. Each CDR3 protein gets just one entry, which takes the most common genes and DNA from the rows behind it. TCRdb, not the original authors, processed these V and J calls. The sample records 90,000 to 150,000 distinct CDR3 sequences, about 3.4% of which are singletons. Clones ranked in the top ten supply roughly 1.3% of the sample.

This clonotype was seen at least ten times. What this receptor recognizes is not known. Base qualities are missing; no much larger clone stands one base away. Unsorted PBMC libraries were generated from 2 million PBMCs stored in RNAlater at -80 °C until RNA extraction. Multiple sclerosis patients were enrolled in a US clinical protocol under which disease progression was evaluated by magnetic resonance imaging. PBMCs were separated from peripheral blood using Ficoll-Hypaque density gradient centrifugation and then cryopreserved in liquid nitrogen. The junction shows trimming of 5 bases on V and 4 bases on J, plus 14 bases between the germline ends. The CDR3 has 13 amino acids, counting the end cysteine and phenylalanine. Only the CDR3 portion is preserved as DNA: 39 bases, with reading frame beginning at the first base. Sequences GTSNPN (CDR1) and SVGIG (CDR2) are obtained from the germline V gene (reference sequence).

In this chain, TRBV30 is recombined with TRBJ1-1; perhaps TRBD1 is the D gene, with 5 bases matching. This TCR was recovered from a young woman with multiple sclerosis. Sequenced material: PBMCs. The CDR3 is CAWAIGGGTEAFF. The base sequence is TGTGCCTGGGCCATTGGGGGGGGCACTGAAGCTTTCTTT. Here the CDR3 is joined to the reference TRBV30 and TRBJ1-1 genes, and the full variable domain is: SQTIHQWPATLVQPVGSPLSLECTVEGTSNPNLYWYRQAAGRGLQLLFYSVGIGQISSEVPQNLSASRPQDRQFILSSKKLLLSDSGFYLCAWAIGGGTEAFFGQGTRLTVV.